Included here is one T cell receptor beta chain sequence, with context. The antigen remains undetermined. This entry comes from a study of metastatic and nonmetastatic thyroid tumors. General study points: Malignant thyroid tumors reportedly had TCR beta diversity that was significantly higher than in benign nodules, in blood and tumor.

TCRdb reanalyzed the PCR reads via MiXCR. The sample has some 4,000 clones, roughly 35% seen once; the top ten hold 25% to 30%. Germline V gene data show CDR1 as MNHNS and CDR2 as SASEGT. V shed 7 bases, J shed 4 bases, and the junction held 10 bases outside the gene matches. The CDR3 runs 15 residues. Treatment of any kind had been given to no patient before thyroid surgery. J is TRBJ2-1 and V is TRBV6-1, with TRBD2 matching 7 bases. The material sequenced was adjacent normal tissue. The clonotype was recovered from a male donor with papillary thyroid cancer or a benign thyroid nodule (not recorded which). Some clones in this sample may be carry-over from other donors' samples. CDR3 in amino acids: CASTLGAGVYNEQFF. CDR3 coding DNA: TGTGCCAGCACGCTCGGGGCGGGAGTTTACAATGAGCAGTTCTTC.